One sample yielded the 5 T cell receptor beta chains listed below, sequenced in a study of blood T cell repertoires in COVID-19. Data came from immunoSEQ multiplex PCR; TCRdb stores just in-frame clones and leaves some out. The sample consists of some 400,000 clones, nearly 90% of them appearing once. The sample was PBMCs or T cells enriched from blood (not recorded which). The receptors here all came from a woman aged 25 to 39 who had recovered from COVID-19.

The chain combines TRBV3-1 (or the pseudogene TRBV3-2) with TRBJ2-7; TRBD2 matches at 8 bases. Germline CDR1 and CDR2: LGHDT and YNNKEL (reference sequence). V gave up 2 bases and J gave up 7 bases; unmatched junction bases: 10. This CDR3 is built from 15 residues. The CDR3 loop reads CASSQLAGLGREQYF. The DNA for the CDR3 is TGTGCCAGCAGCCAACTAGCGGGTCTCGGAAGGGAGCAGTACTTC.

A note on this clone: The sample holds other DNA sequences that translate to the same CDR3. The gene calls are TRBV27 and TRBJ1-1; TRBD1 is a possible D gene (6 bases). Trimming took 2 bases from V and 5 from J, leaving 9 bases between them. CDR1 is MNHEY, CDR2 SMNVEV, per germline (reference sequence). The CDR3 length is 13 residues. Here the CDR3 DNA reads TGTGCCAGCAGTTTAACAGGGCGGACTGAAGCTTTCTTT. Protein sequence: CASSLTGRTEAFF.

This chain links TRBV29-1 with TRBJ2-7; TRBD2 might be the D (5 bases). CDR3 length equals 12 residues. Trimming removed 3 bases at V and 5 bases at J, with 11 bases between. The germline V gene encodes CDR1 SQVTM and CDR2 ANQGSEA. CDR3 residues: CSVEREKDEQYF. In nucleotides, the CDR3 is TGCAGCGTTGAGAGGGAGAAGGACGAGCAGTACTTC.

The chain employs TRBV12-3 or TRBV12-4 and TRBJ2-1; 7 nucleotides match TRBD2. The CDR3 has 13 amino acids. Trimming took 7 bases from V and 6 from J; bases not matched to a gene: 6. CDR3 residues: CASTSSGVNEQFF. CDR3 nucleotides: TGTGCCAGCACCTCTAGCGGCGTCAATGAGCAGTTCTTC.

V is TRBV4-3 and J is TRBJ2-3, with 8 nucleotides matching TRBD1. The CDR3 loop spans 16 amino acids. The germline V gene encodes CDR1 LGHNA and CDR2 YSLEER. The V segment lost 0 bases and the J segment 4 bases; nucleotides outside the gene matches: 6. The CDR3 nucleotides are TGCGCCAGCAGCCAAGAGTGGACAGGGTATCCAGATACGCAGTATTTT. It translates to CASSQEWTGYPDTQYF.